A single sample is the source of the 22 T cell receptor beta chains below, sequenced in a study of blood T cells in healthy people across ages. Together with a sample-barcoded 5' primer, a J-beta primer mix was included in a second PCR lasting about 6 to 12 cycles. TCRdb re-called the 5' RACE reads with MiXCR, one entry per CDR3 protein. Among around 1,500,000 distinct CDR3 sequences listed, 28% were seen once. Sequenced material: blood. Receptors originate from a woman between 25 and 40 years old in good health.

With regard to this clonotype: A junction end diverges from the germline sequence, so it may reflect a read error. The chain couples TRBV7-2 to TRBJ1-2; D not certain. This CDR3 contains 13 residues. Germline V lookup: CDR1 SGHTA, CDR2 FQGNSA. The CDR3 DNA reads as TGTGCCGGCAGCTTACCCCCGTCTGGAGGCTACACCTTC. Protein product: CAGSLPPSGGYTF.

This rearrangement joins TRBV25-1 to TRBJ1-4, with D tentatively TRBD1 (6 bases). Germline assignment: CDR1 MGHDK and CDR2 SYGVNS. Trimming took 11 bases from V and 8 from J, leaving 18 bases between them. The CDR3 is made up of 13 amino acids. The CDR3 loop is CAGTRDIEEKLFF. The CDR3 bases are TGTGCCGGCACCCGGGACATTGAAGAAAAACTGTTTTTT.

This chain joins TRBV10-3 and TRBJ2-4; 11 bases line up with TRBD2. The CDR3 consists of 17 residues. V shed 0 bases, J shed 4 bases, and the junction held 5 bases outside the gene matches. Looked up from germline, CDR1 is ENHRY and CDR2 is SYGVKD. In DNA form, the CDR3 reads TGTGCCATCAGTGAGTCGACGGGACTAGCGGCTAAAAACATTCAGTACTTC. Translation gives CAISESTGLAAKNIQYF.

The V call is TRBV7-6, the J call TRBJ2-7, with D perhaps TRBD1 (6 bases). V lost 6 bases and J 1 base, leaving 13 bases between the germline ends. CDR1 is SGHVS, CDR2 FNYEAQ, per germline. This CDR3 spans 14 amino acids. The CDR3 nucleotides are TGTGCCAGCAGTCCGGGACATGCTTCCTACGAGCAGTACTTC. This codes for CASSPGHASYEQYF.

This clonotype occurred many times. The chain employs TRBV9 and TRBJ2-5, with D perhaps TRBD2 (6 bases). V lost 2 bases and J 3 bases, leaving 8 bases between the germline ends. There are 13 residues in the CDR3. The V gene's germline CDR1 is SGDLS and CDR2 YYNGEE. The CDR3 region is CASSVSGEETQYF. CDR3 bases: TGTGCCAGCAGCGTTAGCGGTGAAGAGACCCAGTACTTC.

This clonotype was observed a few times. This chain connects TRBV7-9 to TRBJ2-3; D is possibly TRBD1 (6 bases). V was pared by 9 bases and J by 3 bases, with 25 bases between. This CDR3 spans 17 amino acids. Germline-derived CDR1 and CDR2 are SEHNR and FQNEAQ (reference sequence). The CDR3 loop reads CASSPWTRTAATDTQYF. The CDR3 bases are TGTGCCAGTAGCCCGTGGACCCGGACAGCGGCTACAGATACGCAGTATTTT. The full variable domain, with the rest looked up from reference TRBV7-9 and TRBJ2-3, is DTGVSQNPRHKITKRGQNVTFRCDPISEHNRLYWYRQTLGQGPEFLTYFQNEAQLEKSRLLSDRFSAERPKGSFSTLEIQRTEQGDSAMYLCASSPWTRTAATDTQYFGPGTRLTVL.

This chain links TRBV7-2 with TRBJ2-1; the D gene is possibly TRBD2 (6 bases). The length of the CDR3 is 15 residues. The germline gives CDR1 SGHTA, CDR2 FQGNSA. Between the trimmed V and J ends, which lost 3 bases and 8 bases, there was a span of 17 bases. The DNA of the CDR3 is TGTGCCAGCAGCTTGGTGGGAGGACTCCTCGATGAGCAGTTCTTC. Protein sequence: CASSLVGGLLDEQFF.

This clonotype showed up just a few times. The CDR3 nucleotides read TGTGCCAGCTCACCCCCGGACAAAAACGAGCAGTACTTC. Its protein is CASSPPDKNEQYF. V gene TRBV18 combines with J gene TRBJ2-7; D possibly corresponds to TRBD1 (5 bases). This CDR3 comprises 13 residues. Germline loops: CDR1 KGHSH, CDR2 LQKENI. V lost 3 bases and J 5 bases, leaving 11 bases between the germline ends.

This clonotype was recorded only once. Here the CDR3 reads CASGLLGSGNTIYF. As DNA, the CDR3 is TGTGCTAGTGGTTTACTCGGCTCTGGAAACACCATATATTTT. J is TRBJ1-3 and V is TRBV12-5; D gene ambiguous. Trimming removed 3 bases from V and 0 bases from J, with 6 bases in between. CDR1 and CDR2 from the germline V gene are LGHNT and FRNRAP. CDR3 size: 14 residues.

The V gene is TRBV20-1, the J gene TRBJ2-3, with 8 bases matching TRBD2. The CDR3 spans 15 residues. V was pared by 4 bases and J by 2 bases, with 8 bases of the junction left unmatched. CDR1 is DFQATT and CDR2 is SNEGSKA in the germline V gene (reference sequence). The CDR3 here is CSATPAGGDTDTQYF. CDR3 DNA: TGCAGTGCTACCCCTGCGGGGGGAGACACAGATACGCAGTATTTT.

The J gene is TRBJ2-3, the V gene TRBV11-2; D might be TRBD1 (6 bases). Germline V gene sequence: CDR1 SGHAT, CDR2 FQNNGV. V lost 3 bases and J lost 4, with 23 bases in between. The CDR3 extends over 18 amino acids. CDR3 nucleotides: TGTGCCAGCAGCTTGGTAACCTTACAGGGCCCCACCGCAGATACGCAGTATTTT. It yields the protein CASSLVTLQGPTADTQYF.

This clonotype was seen ten or more times. The V and J genes are TRBV28 and TRBJ2-5; D ambiguous. Per the germline V gene, CDR1 is MDHEN and CDR2 is SYDVKM. The CDR3 covers 13 residues. Trimming took 4 bases from V and 4 from J, leaving 10 bases between them. CDR3: CASSSTEGETQYF. Here the CDR3 DNA reads TGTGCCAGCAGTTCGACGGAAGGAGAGACCCAGTACTTC.

This clonotype was counted between two and nine times. The gene calls are TRBV27 and TRBJ2-1; 12 positions agree with TRBD2. The V segment lost 7 bases and the J segment 4 bases; nucleotides outside the gene matches: 5. The CDR3 length is 15 residues. From germline, CDR1 is MNHEY and CDR2 SMNVEV (reference sequence). The CDR3 DNA reads as TGTGCCAGCAACCCTAGCGGGGGGGCGTACAATGAGCAGTTCTTC. The encoded protein is CASNPSGGAYNEQFF.

This clonotype came up a few times. V usage is TRBV29-1 and J usage is TRBJ1-2, with D hard to call. Trimming removed 4 bases at V and 0 bases at J, with 9 bases between. This CDR3 spans 13 amino acids. The germline gives CDR1 SQVTM, CDR2 ANQGSEA. This chain's CDR3 is CSVVLAANYGYTF. DNA for the CDR3: TGCAGCGTTGTCTTGGCAGCTAACTATGGCTACACCTTC.

The V and J genes are TRBV28 and TRBJ1-2; D gene uncertain. The V gene's germline CDR1 is MDHEN and CDR2 SYDVKM. The length of the CDR3 is 15 residues. Trimming removed 3 bases at V and 2 bases at J, with 13 bases between. In nucleotides, the CDR3 is TGTGCCAGCAGTTTGGGTAGTCCGTGGAACTATGGCTACACCTTC. Translated: CASSLGSPWNYGYTF.

The rearrangement links TRBV20-1 to TRBJ1-2; D might be TRBD1 (6 bases). The CDR3 has 12 residues. V was cut by 5 bases and J by 2 bases, with 9 bases left in between. Germline-derived CDR1 and CDR2 are DFQATT and SNEGSKA (reference sequence). CDR3 bases: TGCAGTGCTTACAGGGAGAACTATGGCTACACCTTC. Its translation: CSAYRENYGYTF.

The chain joins TRBV27 to TRBJ2-1, with 7 nucleotides matching TRBD2. CDR1 MNHEY and CDR2 SMNVEV come from the germline V gene (reference sequence). The CDR3 extends over 16 amino acids. The V gene end was trimmed by 3 bases and the J gene end by 1 base; junction bases not matched to a gene: 6. CDR3 sequence reads: CASSFSAGVSYNEQFF. The CDR3 bases are TGTGCCAGCAGTTTTTCGGCGGGAGTGTCCTACAATGAGCAGTTCTTC.

Turning to this clonotype: It is likely a read error, because the conserved phenylalanine at the end of the CDR3 is missing. This chain joins TRBV7-9 and TRBJ1-4; 9 positions agree with TRBD1. The V gene's germline CDR1 is SEHNR and CDR2 FQNEAQ (reference sequence). Trimming removed 4 bases from V and 3 bases from J; junction bases left unmatched: 12. The length of the CDR3 is 18 residues. CDR3 amino acids: CASSSTYRGRAANEKLFL. CDR3 sequence (DNA): TGTGCCAGCAGCTCCACTTACAGGGGGCGTGCGGCTAATGAAAAACTGTTTTTG.

The sample holds many counts of this clonotype. The chain uses TRBV20-1 and TRBJ2-1, with 10 nucleotides matching TRBD1. Germline CDR1 and CDR2: DFQATT and SNEGSKA (reference sequence). Germline trimming cut 5 bases from V and 8 bases from J; bases unmatched to any gene: 9. The CDR3 has 14 amino acids. Written as DNA, the CDR3 is TGCAGTGCTGGGACAGGGGCGGCCCGGGATGAGCAGTTCTTC. It encodes CSAGTGAARDEQFF.

This clonotype was seen repeatedly, ten times or more. The V gene is TRBV6-5, the J gene TRBJ2-5; 8 bases are shared with TRBD2. In germline, CDR1 is MNHEY, CDR2 SVGAGI. The CDR3 length is 12 residues. Trimming removed 8 bases from V and 5 bases from J; junction bases left unmatched: 4. CDR3 loop: CASREGGETQYF. The CDR3 coding sequence is TGTGCCAGCCGGGAGGGCGGGGAGACCCAGTACTTC.

The count of this clonotype is one. This may stem from a read error, because a much larger clone lies one nucleotide away. This chain joins TRBV10-3 and TRBJ2-5; D perhaps matches TRBD1 (5 bases). This CDR3 contains 12 residues. CDR1 ENHRY and CDR2 SYGVKD come from the germline V gene. CDR3: CAVSESTVEQYF. CDR3 sequence (DNA): TGTGCCGTCAGTGAGTCGACAGTAGAGCAGTACTTC.

Details on this clonotype: A read error is possible here, since a much larger clone lies one base away. The rearrangement joins TRBV5-4 to TRBJ1-2; tentatively, D is TRBD1 (5 bases). CDR1 and CDR2 (germline): SGHNT, YYREEE (reference sequence). Trimming cost V 5 bases and J 5 bases, with 16 bases left between them. CDR3 length equals 14 residues. CDR3 protein: CASRKGGGTYGYTF. The CDR3 nucleotides read TGTGCCAGCAGGAAGGGAGGAGGGACTTATGGCTACACCTTC.